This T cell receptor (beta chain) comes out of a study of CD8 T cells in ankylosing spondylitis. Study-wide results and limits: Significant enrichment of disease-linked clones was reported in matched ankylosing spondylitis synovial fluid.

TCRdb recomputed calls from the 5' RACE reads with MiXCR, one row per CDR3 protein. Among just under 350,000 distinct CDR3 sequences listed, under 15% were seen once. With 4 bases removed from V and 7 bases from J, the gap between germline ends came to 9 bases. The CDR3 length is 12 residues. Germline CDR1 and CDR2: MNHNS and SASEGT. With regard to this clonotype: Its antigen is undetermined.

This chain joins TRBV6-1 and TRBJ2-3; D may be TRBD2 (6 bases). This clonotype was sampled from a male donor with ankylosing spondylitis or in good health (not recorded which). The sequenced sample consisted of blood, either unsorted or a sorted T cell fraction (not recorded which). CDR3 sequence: CASSAGGNTQYF. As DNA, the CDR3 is TGTGCCAGCAGTGCGGGCGGGAATACGCAGTATTTT.